This TCR beta chain was identified during a study of blood T cell repertoires in COVID-19. Study background: Donors in the United States, Italy and Spain gave samples during acute or convalescent COVID-19.

The CDR3 covers 13 residues. Germline CDR1 and CDR2: MDHEN and SYDVKM. V was pared by 5 bases and J by 4 bases, with 3 bases of the junction left unmatched. Original methodology: Using reference gene primer amplification, nucleated cell counts were estimated. Libraries were prepared by immunoSEQ multiplex PCR; TCRdb keeps only in-frame clonotypes and omits some of them. Clone size and the V and J calls come from that table; the DNA yielded D and trimming. The sample records about 130,000 clones, around 76% being singletons. The sequence derives from a man in his sixties with acute or convalescent COVID-19. Sequencing was carried out using peripheral blood. The rearrangement joins TRBV28 to TRBJ1-2; 8 bases are shared with TRBD1. CDR3 protein: CASSTGQGYGYTF. The CDR3 nucleotides read TGTGCCAGCAGTACTGGACAGGGCTATGGCTACACCTTC.